The text below deals with one TCR beta chain. The antigen remains unidentified. V shed 2 bases and J shed 7 bases, with 19 bases lying between them. The CDR3 totals 16 residues. Per germline, CDR1 SGHNT and CDR2 YYREEE (reference sequence). PCR involved 60 Vbeta and 13 Jbeta primers. In the original processing: Later, 80 million or so unique TCR beta chains were counted in an analysis, and some 10 million of them were shared. Clones were read by immunoSEQ multiplex PCR, and TCRdb kept only the in-frame ones, dropping some. V, J and clone size are those of that table, while D and trimming were read from the DNA. The table records about 170,000 clones, around 84% of them present only once. This sample was taken from a study of cytomegalovirus exposure and HLA in healthy donors. Background on the study: Early on, a data release was issued that held approximately 92 million unique TCRs from HLA-typed donors. Study results and caveats: In a later analysis, a missense DCLRE1C variant was linked to TCR beta V- and J-gene trimming.

The sample consisted of PBMCs. This sequence joins TRBV5-4 and TRBJ1-5, with unresolved D. This receptor was identified in a boy between 2 and 15 years old in good health and CMV-seronegative. CDR3 nucleotide sequence: TGTGCCAGCAGCTTTAACCGGCGGAGGGATAAGCAGCCCCAGCATTTT. Translating gives CASSFNRRRDKQPQHF.